This record covers a single TCR beta chain. These data are taken from a study of blood T cell repertoires in COVID-19. Here immunoSEQ multiplex PCR was the method, and the copy in TCRdb shows in-frame clones only, minus some. The sample holds around 140,000 clones, approximately 88% seen once. The CDR3 extends over 15 amino acids. CDR1 and CDR2 (germline): MNHEY, SVGAGI. Trimming at V came to 6 bases and at J to 4 bases, leaving 9 bases not matched to a gene. V is TRBV6-5 and J is TRBJ1-1; 9 nucleotides align to TRBD1. This receptor was identified in a man aged 65 to 85 with active COVID-19. The sample taken for sequencing was peripheral blood. CDR3 protein: CASRPRTGVVTEAFF. CDR3 nucleotides: TGTGCCAGCAGACCAAGGACAGGGGTTGTCACTGAAGCTTTCTTT.